This T cell receptor beta chain derives from a study of lymphopenia after photon versus proton radiotherapy. Trimming pared 0 bases from V and 1 base from J, leaving 10 bases between. The CDR3 extends over 15 amino acids. Germline lookup yields CDR1 SGDLS and CDR2 YYNGEE. Profiling relied on immunoSEQ multiplex PCR, and the TCRdb table lists in-frame clones only, not all of them. The sample contains around 25,000 clones, more than 90% of which appear only once. The TCR comes from a woman aged 50 to 60 with cholangiocarcinoma. The chain has TRBV9 and TRBJ1-1; no clear D gene. The specimen was peripheral blood, collected from a patient treated with photon-based radiotherapy. CDR3 bases: TGTGCCAGCAGCGTAGTGGACGGTCAGAACACTGAAGCTTTCTTT. Encoded protein: CASSVVDGQNTEAFF.